One and the same sample provided the 23 T cell receptor beta chains below, sequenced in a study of naive and memory T cell subsets. Ligated cDNA underwent four rounds of PCR with nested alpha and beta constant region primers and SP2. One entry per CDR3 protein, called by TCRdb with MiXCR from the 5' RACE reads. The sample yields roughly 60,000 distinct CDR3 sequences, roughly 8.1% seen once. A UMI-containing oligonucleotide was joined by 3' ligation to the TCR cDNA template. All receptors come from a female donor in good health.

This chain links TRBV27 with TRBJ1-2; no reliable D call. CDR1 is MNHEY, CDR2 SMNVEV, per germline (reference sequence). The CDR3 spans 15 residues. Between the trimmed V and J ends, which lost 5 bases and 2 bases, there was a span of 15 bases. The chain's CDR3 is CASSPTQAANYGYTF. In DNA form, the CDR3 reads TGTGCCAGCAGTCCAACCCAGGCAGCAAACTATGGCTACACCTTC.

This clonotype was counted a few times. In DNA, the CDR3 is TGTGCCAGCAAACAAGGCAGGCAGGGAAACTATGGCTACACCTTC. This gives the protein CASKQGRQGNYGYTF. J is TRBJ1-2 and V is TRBV6-1; TRBD1 is a possible D gene (5 bases). The CDR3 length is 15 residues. CDR1 is MNHNS and CDR2 is SASEGT in the germline V gene. V dropped 7 bases and J dropped 2 bases, with 17 bases sitting between them.

Note on this clonotype: A much larger clone lies a single base off, so this may be a read error. The chain couples TRBV20-1 to TRBJ1-1; D possibly corresponds to TRBD1 (5 bases). Trimming took off 8 bases at V and 8 bases at J, with 21 bases between the two ends. CDR3 length: 13 amino acids. Germline loops: CDR1 DFQATT, CDR2 SNEGSKA (reference sequence). The CDR3 here is CSSIDTGALEAFF. CDR3 nucleotide sequence: TGCAGTTCTATCGATACAGGCGCACTAGAAGCTTTCTTT.

This clonotype was counted between two and nine times. This chain connects TRBV9 to TRBJ2-7; D may correspond to TRBD1 or TRBD2 (6 bases each). CDR3 length: 14 amino acids. Germline loops: CDR1 SGDLS, CDR2 YYNGEE. Trimming removed 0 bases from V and 2 bases from J, with 9 bases in between. CDR3 residues: CASSVDGGTYEQYF. The DNA for the CDR3 is TGTGCCAGCAGCGTAGACGGGGGCACCTACGAGCAGTACTTC.

The genes are TRBV14 and TRBJ2-1; perhaps D is TRBD1 or TRBD2 (5 bases each). Germline V lookup: CDR1 SGHDN, CDR2 FVKESK. Deletions cut 4 bases from V and 2 bases from J, with 15 bases between. This CDR3 comprises 16 residues. The CDR3: CASSPHPGTAYNEQFF. The CDR3 DNA sequence: TGTGCCAGCAGCCCTCATCCCGGGACCGCCTACAATGAGCAGTTCTTC.

This clonotype was seen repeatedly, ten times or more. This CDR3 is CASSLSSLSSGNTIYF. In DNA, the CDR3 is TGTGCCAGCAGCTTATCCTCTCTTTCCTCTGGAAACACCATATATTTT. The rearrangement uses TRBV7-9 and TRBJ1-3; D uncertain. The germline V and J ends were trimmed by 2 bases and 0 bases, with 11 bases remaining between them. CDR1 SEHNR and CDR2 FQNEAQ come from the germline V gene (reference sequence). The CDR3 consists of 16 residues.

The V and J genes are TRBV10-3 and TRBJ2-5; 10 bases align to TRBD2. The CDR3 covers 18 residues. CDR1 and CDR2 from the germline V gene are ENHRY and SYGVKD. J gave up 0 bases and V 4 bases, and 11 bases lay outside the gene matches. The CDR3 nucleotides read TGTGCCATCAGTGTAGGTGGACTAGCGGCACCCTACCAAGAGACCCAGTACTTC. It is translated as CAISVGGLAAPYQETQYF.

The V gene is TRBV6-1, the J gene TRBJ2-1; D tentatively fits TRBD1 or TRBD2 (6 bases each). This CDR3 spans 15 amino acids. In germline, CDR1 is MNHNS, CDR2 SASEGT. The ends were cut back, 3 bases at V and 5 bases at J, with 14 bases in the middle. CDR3 in amino acids: CASSDYGGINNEQFF. The CDR3 DNA reads TGTGCCAGCAGTGATTACGGGGGCATTAACAATGAGCAGTTCTTC.

Only a few counts were recorded for this clonotype. The gene calls are TRBV6-2 or TRBV6-3 and TRBJ2-7; D possibly corresponds to TRBD2 (5 bases). This CDR3 has 14 amino acids. Per germline, CDR1 MNHEY and CDR2 SVGEGT. The V and J ends lost 5 bases and 2 bases respectively, with 13 bases between them. CDR3 bases: TGTGCCAGCAGTCTCTTAGAGCGGCCCTACGAGCAGTACTTC. This translates into CASSLLERPYEQYF.

The V gene is TRBV11-1, the J gene TRBJ1-5; 9 bases agree with TRBD1. This CDR3 is 14 amino acids long. V trimming: 5 bases; J trimming: 7 bases; junction bases outside the gene matches: 6. In germline, CDR1 is SGHAT, CDR2 FQDESV (reference sequence). CDR3 in amino acids: CASSLGTGYQPQHF. The DNA of the CDR3 is TGTGCCAGCAGCCTAGGGACAGGGTACCAGCCCCAGCATTTT.

There are many counts of this clonotype. J is TRBJ1-2 and V is TRBV20-1, with 9 bases that match TRBD1. CDR1 and CDR2 (germline): DFQATT, SNEGSKA (reference sequence). The trim removed 5 bases at V and 5 bases at J, leaving 6 bases unmatched. This CDR3 spans 13 amino acids. The CDR3 region is CSASETGGYGYTF. For the CDR3, the DNA is TGCAGTGCTTCCGAGACAGGGGGATATGGCTACACCTTC.

This clonotype was picked up many times. This chain uses TRBV5-1 with TRBJ2-5, with 7 positions matching TRBD1. V shed 0 bases, J shed 0 bases, and the junction held 2 bases outside the gene matches. The CDR3 is 15 residues long. Germline V gene lookup returns CDR1 SGHRS and CDR2 YFSETQ. DNA of the CDR3: TGCGCCAGCAGCTTGGTAGGGACAGACCAAGAGACCCAGTACTTC. The encoded protein is CASSLVGTDQETQYF.

This chain joins TRBV12-3 or TRBV12-4 and TRBJ2-7; D is tentatively TRBD1 or TRBD2 (5 bases each). Deletions cut 6 bases from V and 1 base from J, with 10 bases between. CDR3 length: 13 residues. The CDR3 spells CASRTGRSYEQYF. The DNA for the CDR3 is TGTGCCAGCAGGACGGGACGTTCCTACGAGCAGTACTTC.

The table lists this clonotype with a few counts. The V call is TRBV12-3 or TRBV12-4, the J call TRBJ2-3; D is possibly TRBD2 (7 bases). The CDR3 consists of 15 residues. The V end lost 4 bases, the J end lost 3 bases, and 14 bases lay between the germline ends. The CDR3 is CASSSWGGGTDTQYF. CDR3 coding DNA: TGTGCCAGCAGTTCTTGGGGGGGCGGGACAGATACGCAGTATTTT.

This clonotype was detected ten times or more. The rearrangement joins TRBV28 to TRBJ2-3; the match to TRBD2 covers 9 bases. CDR1 and CDR2 from the germline V gene are MDHEN and SYDVKM. CDR3 length: 17 amino acids. After removal of 6 bases from V and 4 bases from J, the junction contained 14 bases not matched to a gene. CDR3 sequence reads: CASSPPIGGRAPDTQYF. The CDR3 DNA reads as TGTGCCAGCAGCCCCCCCATTGGCGGGAGGGCTCCAGATACGCAGTATTTT.

This clonotype has at least ten counts. The gene calls are TRBV28 and TRBJ2-1; the match to TRBD2 covers 10 bases. This CDR3 region has 15 residues. The V and J ends lost 5 bases and 9 bases, in that order; junction bases with no gene match: 10. The V gene's germline CDR1 is MDHEN and CDR2 SYDVKM. Written as DNA, the CDR3 is TGTGCCAGCAGTCCACTACTAGCGGGAATTGGTGAGCAGTTCTTC. This encodes CASSPLLAGIGEQFF.

V gene TRBV5-1 combines with J gene TRBJ1-2; 8 bases agree with TRBD1. The CDR3 runs 12 residues. J lost 13 bases, V lost 6 bases, and 11 bases had no gene match. Germline lookup yields CDR1 SGHRS and CDR2 YFSETQ. CDR3 DNA: TGCGCCAGCACTGGCCGGGACAGGATTTCCACCTTC. Translated: CASTGRDRISTF.

In this sample, this clonotype turned up many times. The chain combines TRBV5-1 with TRBJ2-2; D remains ambiguous. V was shortened by 0 bases and J by 7 bases, with 4 bases between the two germline ends. The CDR3 has 12 residues. CDR1 and CDR2 from the germline V gene are SGHRS and YFSETQ. Here the CDR3 DNA reads TGCGCCAGCAGCTTGGCCATCGGGGAGCTGTTTTTT. This sequence encodes CASSLAIGELFF.

Ten or more counts support this clonotype. CDR3 loop: CASSQDQANQPQHF. Written as DNA, the CDR3 is TGTGCCAGCAGCCAAGATCAGGCCAATCAGCCCCAGCATTTT. This chain joins TRBV3-1 and TRBJ1-5; D is ambiguous. The CDR3 is 14 residues long. CDR1 and CDR2 (germline): LGHDT, YNNKEL (reference sequence). The ends were cut back, 0 bases at V and 3 bases at J, with 6 bases in the middle.

This clonotype was counted many times. The rearrangement uses TRBV25-1 and TRBJ1-2, with D unclear. The length of the CDR3 is 15 residues. V was cut by 0 bases and J by 7 bases, with 15 bases left in between. The germline V gene encodes CDR1 MGHDK and CDR2 SYGVNS. In DNA form, the CDR3 reads TGTGCCAGCAGTGAATATAATAGGCGGCGGGGTGGCTACACCTTC. As protein: CASSEYNRRRGGYTF.

This clonotype has more than one count but fewer than ten. The CDR3 coding sequence is TGTGCCAGCAGCTTAGGACAGGTCAACGAGCAGTACTTC. Translation: CASSLGQVNEQYF. The gene calls are TRBV7-9 and TRBJ2-7, with TRBD1 as a possible D gene (6 bases). Per the germline V gene, CDR1 is SEHNR and CDR2 is FQNEAQ (reference sequence). CDR3 length: 13 amino acids. V was cut by 1 base and J by 5 bases, with 9 bases left in between.

In its sample, this clonotype was seen a few times. The chain joins TRBV6-5 to TRBJ1-5; D gene ambiguous. With 4 bases removed from V and 6 bases from J, the gap between germline ends came to 7 bases. This CDR3 has 12 residues. Looked up from germline, CDR1 is MNHEY and CDR2 is SVGAGI. CDR3 DNA sequence: TGTGCCAGCAGTTCTGGGATTCAGCCCCAGCATTTT. Translation gives CASSSGIQPQHF.

V gene TRBV9 combines with J gene TRBJ1-1, with D hard to call. The CDR3 has 14 amino acids. Trimming stripped 0 bases from V and 0 bases from J, with 6 bases between. Germline CDR1 SGDLS, CDR2 YYNGEE. In DNA form, the CDR3 reads TGTGCCAGCAGCGTAGGTGACCTGAACACTGAAGCTTTCTTT. As protein: CASSVGDLNTEAFF.